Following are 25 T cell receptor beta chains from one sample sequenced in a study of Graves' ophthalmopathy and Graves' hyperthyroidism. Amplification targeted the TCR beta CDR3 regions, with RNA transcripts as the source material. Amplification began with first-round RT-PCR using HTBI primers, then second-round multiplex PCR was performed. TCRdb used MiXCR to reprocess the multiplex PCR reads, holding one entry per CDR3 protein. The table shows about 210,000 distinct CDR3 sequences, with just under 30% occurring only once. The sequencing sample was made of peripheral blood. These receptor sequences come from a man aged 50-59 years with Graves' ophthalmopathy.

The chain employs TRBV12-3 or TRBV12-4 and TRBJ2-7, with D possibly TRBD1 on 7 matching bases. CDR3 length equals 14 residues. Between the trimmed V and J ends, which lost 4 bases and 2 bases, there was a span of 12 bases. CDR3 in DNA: TGTGCCAGCAGTTACGGGGGACAGACCTACGAGCAGTACTTC. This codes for CASSYGGQTYEQYF.

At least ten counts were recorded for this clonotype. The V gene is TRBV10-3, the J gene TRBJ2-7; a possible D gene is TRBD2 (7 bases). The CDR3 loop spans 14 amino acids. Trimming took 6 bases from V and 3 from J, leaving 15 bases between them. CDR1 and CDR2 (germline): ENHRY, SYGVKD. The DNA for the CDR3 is TGTGCCATCAGGAGGGACACGGGGGGCTACGAGCAGTACTTC. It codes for CAIRRDTGGYEQYF.

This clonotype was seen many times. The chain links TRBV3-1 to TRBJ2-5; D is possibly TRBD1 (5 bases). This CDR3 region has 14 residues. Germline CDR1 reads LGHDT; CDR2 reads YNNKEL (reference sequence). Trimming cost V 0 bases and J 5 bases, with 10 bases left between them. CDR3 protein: CASSQDWGIETQYF. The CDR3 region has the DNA TGTGCCAGCAGCCAAGATTGGGGCATCGAGACCCAGTACTTC.

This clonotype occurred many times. CDR3 nucleotides: TGTGCCTGGAGAGCCATCCTGGGACAACCAAACACTGAAGCTTTCTTT. This gives the protein CAWRAILGQPNTEAFF. V usage is TRBV30 and J usage is TRBJ1-1; TRBD1 might be the D (6 bases). V was pared by 3 bases and J by 2 bases, with 19 bases between. This CDR3 has 16 residues. Germline lookup yields CDR1 GTSNPN and CDR2 SVGIG (reference sequence).

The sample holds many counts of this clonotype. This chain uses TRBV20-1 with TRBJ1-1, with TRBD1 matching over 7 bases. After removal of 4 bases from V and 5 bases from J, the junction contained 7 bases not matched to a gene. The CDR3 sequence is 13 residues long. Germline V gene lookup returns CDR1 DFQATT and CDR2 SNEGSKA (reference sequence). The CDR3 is CSANQGGGTEAFF. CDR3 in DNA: TGCAGTGCTAACCAGGGGGGAGGTACTGAAGCTTTCTTT.

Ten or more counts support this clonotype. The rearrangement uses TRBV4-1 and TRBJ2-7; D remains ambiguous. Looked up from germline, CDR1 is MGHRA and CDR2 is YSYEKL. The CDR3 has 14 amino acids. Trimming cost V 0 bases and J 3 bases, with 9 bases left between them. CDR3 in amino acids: CASSQDIDNYEQYF. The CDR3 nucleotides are TGCGCCAGCAGCCAAGATATCGATAACTACGAGCAGTACTTC.

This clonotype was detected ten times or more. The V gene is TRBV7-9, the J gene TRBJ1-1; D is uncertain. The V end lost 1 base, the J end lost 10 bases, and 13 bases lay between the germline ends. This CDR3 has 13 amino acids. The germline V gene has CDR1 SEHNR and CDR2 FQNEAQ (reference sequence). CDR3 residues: CASSLGVEGSAFF. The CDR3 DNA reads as TGTGCCAGCAGCTTAGGCGTGGAGGGCTCAGCTTTCTTT.

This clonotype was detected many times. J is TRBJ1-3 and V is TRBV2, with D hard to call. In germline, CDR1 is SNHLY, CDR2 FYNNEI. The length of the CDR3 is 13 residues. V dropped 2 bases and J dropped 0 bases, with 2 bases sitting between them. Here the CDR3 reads CASSERSGNTIYF. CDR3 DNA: TGTGCCAGCAGTGAACGCTCTGGAAACACCATATATTTT.

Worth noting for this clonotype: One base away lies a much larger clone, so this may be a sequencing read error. The CDR3 sequence: CASRASSGKGAGELFF. CDR3 coding DNA: TGCGCCAGCAGGGCTTCTTCCGGGAAAGGGGCCGGGGAGCTGTTTTTT. This rearrangement joins TRBV5-1 to TRBJ2-2; D may correspond to TRBD1 or TRBD2 (5 bases each). CDR3 length: 16 amino acids. Germline V gives CDR1 SGHRS, CDR2 YFSETQ. V was trimmed by 5 bases and J by 6 bases, leaving 20 bases between them.

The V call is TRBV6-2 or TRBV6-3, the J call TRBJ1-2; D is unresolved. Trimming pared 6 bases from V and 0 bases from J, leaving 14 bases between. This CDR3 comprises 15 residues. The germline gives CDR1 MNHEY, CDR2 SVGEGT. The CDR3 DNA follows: TGTGCCAGCAGCCGGTGGACTCACGCTAACTATGGCTACACCTTC. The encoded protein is CASSRWTHANYGYTF.

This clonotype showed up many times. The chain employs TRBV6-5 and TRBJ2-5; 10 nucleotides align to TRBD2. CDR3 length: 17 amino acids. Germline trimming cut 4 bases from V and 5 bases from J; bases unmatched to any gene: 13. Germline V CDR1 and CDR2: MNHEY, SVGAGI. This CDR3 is CASSSRLAGPRRETQYF. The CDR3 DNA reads TGTGCCAGCAGTTCTCGACTAGCGGGCCCGCGGCGGGAGACCCAGTACTTC.

The DNA of the CDR3 is TGTGCCAGCTCACCAAGGGGGAAGTTAGTCGAGAACACTGAAGCTTTCTTT. This codes for CASSPRGKLVENTEAFF. V and J are TRBV18 and TRBJ1-1; D is perhaps TRBD1 (6 bases). The V gene lost 2 bases and the J gene lost 1 base, with 17 bases spanning the gap. CDR3 length: 17 amino acids. Looked up from germline, CDR1 is KGHSH and CDR2 is LQKENI.

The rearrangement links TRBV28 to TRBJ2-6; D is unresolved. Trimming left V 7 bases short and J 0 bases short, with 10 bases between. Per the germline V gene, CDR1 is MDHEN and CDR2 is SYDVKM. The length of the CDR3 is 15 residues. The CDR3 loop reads CASMRPNSGANVLTF. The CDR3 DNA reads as TGTGCCAGCATGAGACCGAACTCTGGGGCCAACGTCCTGACTTTC. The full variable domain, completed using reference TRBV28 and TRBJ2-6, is DVKVTQSSRYLVKRTGEKVFLECVQDMDHENMFWYRQDPGLGLRLIYFSYDVKMKEKGDIPEGYSVSREKKERFSLILESASTNQTSMYLCASMRPNSGANVLTFGAGSRLTVL.

The DNA of the CDR3 is TGTGCCAGCAGTTGGAGAGACCAGATTGGCTACACCTTC. This encodes CASSWRDQIGYTF. The rearrangement uses TRBV28 and TRBJ1-2, with D hard to call. V lost 4 bases to trimming and J lost 7 bases, with 13 bases between them. In germline, CDR1 is MDHEN, CDR2 SYDVKM. The CDR3 consists of 13 residues.

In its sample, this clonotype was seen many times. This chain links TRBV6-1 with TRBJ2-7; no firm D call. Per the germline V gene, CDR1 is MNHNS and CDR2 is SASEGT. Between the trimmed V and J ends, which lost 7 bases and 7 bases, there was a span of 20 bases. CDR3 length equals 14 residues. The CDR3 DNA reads TGTGCCAGCACTGTTACCCCTGGGTCCGGGGAGCAGTACTTC. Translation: CASTVTPGSGEQYF.

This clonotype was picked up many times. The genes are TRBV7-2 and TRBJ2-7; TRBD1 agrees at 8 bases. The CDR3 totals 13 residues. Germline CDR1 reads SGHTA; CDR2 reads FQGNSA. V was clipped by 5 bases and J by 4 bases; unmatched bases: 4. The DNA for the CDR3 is TGTGCCAGCAGCGTGACAGGGGTGTACGAGCAGTACTTC. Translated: CASSVTGVYEQYF.

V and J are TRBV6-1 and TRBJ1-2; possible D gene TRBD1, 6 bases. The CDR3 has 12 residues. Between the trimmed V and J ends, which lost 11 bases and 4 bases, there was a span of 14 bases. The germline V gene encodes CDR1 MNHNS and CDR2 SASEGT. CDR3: CACEGGPYGYTF. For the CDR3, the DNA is TGTGCCTGTGAGGGGGGGCCCTATGGCTACACCTTC.

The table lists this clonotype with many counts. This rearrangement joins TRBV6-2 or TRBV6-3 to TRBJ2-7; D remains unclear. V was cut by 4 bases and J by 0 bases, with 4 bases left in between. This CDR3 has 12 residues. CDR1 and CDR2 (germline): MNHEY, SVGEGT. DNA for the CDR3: TGTGCCAGCAGTTGGACCTCCTACGAGCAGTACTTC. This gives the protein CASSWTSYEQYF.

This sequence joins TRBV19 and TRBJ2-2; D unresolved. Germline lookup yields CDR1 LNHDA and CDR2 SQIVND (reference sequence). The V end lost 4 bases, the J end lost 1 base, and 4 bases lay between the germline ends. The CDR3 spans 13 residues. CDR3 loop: CASSKRNTGELFF. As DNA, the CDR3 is TGTGCCAGTAGTAAACGGAACACCGGGGAGCTGTTTTTT. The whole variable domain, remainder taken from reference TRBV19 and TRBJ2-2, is DGGITQSPKYLFRKEGQNVTLSCEQNLNHDAMYWYRQDPGQGLRLIYYSQIVNDFQKGDIAEGYSVSREKKESFPLTVTSAQKNPTAFYLCASSKRNTGELFFGEGSRLTVL.

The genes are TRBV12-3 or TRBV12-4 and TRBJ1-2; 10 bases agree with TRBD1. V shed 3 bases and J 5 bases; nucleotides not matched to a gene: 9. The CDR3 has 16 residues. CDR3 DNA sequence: TGTGCCAGCAGTTTTCTGCAGGGACAGGGGTCTTATGGCTACACCTTC. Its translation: CASSFLQGQGSYGYTF.

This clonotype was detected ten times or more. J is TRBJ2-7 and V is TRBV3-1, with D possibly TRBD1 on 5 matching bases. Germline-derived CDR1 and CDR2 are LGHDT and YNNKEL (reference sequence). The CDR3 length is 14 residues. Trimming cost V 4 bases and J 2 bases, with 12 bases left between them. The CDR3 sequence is CASSPQQETYEQYF. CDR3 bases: TGTGCCAGCAGCCCACAACAGGAGACCTACGAGCAGTACTTC.

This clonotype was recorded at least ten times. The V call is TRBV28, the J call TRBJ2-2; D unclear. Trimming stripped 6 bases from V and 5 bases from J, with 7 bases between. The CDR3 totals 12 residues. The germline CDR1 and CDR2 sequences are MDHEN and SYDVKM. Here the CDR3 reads CASRPQTGELFF. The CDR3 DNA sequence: TGTGCCAGCAGGCCCCAAACCGGGGAGCTGTTTTTT.

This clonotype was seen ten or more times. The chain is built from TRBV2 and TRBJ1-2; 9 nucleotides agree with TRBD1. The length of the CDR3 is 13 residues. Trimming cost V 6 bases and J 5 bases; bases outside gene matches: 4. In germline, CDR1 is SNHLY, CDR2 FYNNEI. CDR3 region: CASRPDRGYGYTF. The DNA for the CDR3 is TGTGCCAGCAGACCCGACAGGGGGTATGGCTACACCTTC.

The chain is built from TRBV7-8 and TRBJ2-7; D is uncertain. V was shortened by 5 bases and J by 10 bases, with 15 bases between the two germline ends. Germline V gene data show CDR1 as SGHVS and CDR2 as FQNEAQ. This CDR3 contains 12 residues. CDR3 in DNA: TGTGCCAGCAGCCCTGGTGGTGGGTACCAGTACTTC. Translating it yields CASSPGGGYQYF.

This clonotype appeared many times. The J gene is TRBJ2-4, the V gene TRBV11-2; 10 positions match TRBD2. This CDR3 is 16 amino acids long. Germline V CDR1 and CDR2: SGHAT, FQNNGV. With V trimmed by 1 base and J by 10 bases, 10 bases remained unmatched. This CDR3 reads CASSLVASGRIRIQYF. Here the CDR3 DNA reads TGTGCCAGCAGCTTAGTAGCTAGCGGGAGAATCCGTATTCAGTACTTC.